In its sample, the clone carrying this TCR beta chain ranks as medium-sized. This table comes from immunoSEQ multiplex PCR, and its TCRdb copy is limited to in-frame clones, with some not included. The sample holds hundreds of clones, more than 15% seen once. This entry belongs to a study of T cells in localized non-small cell lung cancer. Losses at the gene ends were 3 bases for V and 4 bases for J; bases not matched to a gene: 8. Germline loops: CDR1 SGDLS, CDR2 YYNGEE. This CDR3 has 17 amino acids. This specimen consisted of normal lung tissue next to the tumor, obtained before any cancer treatment. The TCR was taken from a man between 40 and 70 years old with stage III lung adenocarcinoma. The chain joins TRBV9 to TRBJ2-1, with TRBD2 identical over 12 bases. In DNA, the CDR3 is TGTGCCAGCAGCGCCTCTAGCGGGAGGGCGGGGTACAATGAGCAGTTCTTC. Protein product: CASSASSGRAGYNEQFF.